The clone carrying this T cell receptor (beta chain) was seen at least ten times. This entry belongs to a study of human T cells and chemical hapten exposure. Background on the study: In the sensitization step, 2% DPC was placed on 2 cm by 2 cm of upper inner arm skin.

Time point noted: pre-sensitization, week 0. Treatment specified: therapeutic diphenylcyclopropenone sensitization with weekly scalp DPC. The drawing of blood occurred before each patch test was applied. The germline gives CDR1 ENHRY, CDR2 SYGVKD. Trimming left V 0 bases short and J 5 bases short, with 8 bases between. The CDR3 consists of 13 residues. TCRdb re-called the RACE reads through MiXCR, storing one row per CDR3 protein. The sample lists 200,000 to 300,000 distinct CDR3 sequences, more than 6.5% occurring once. The sequence was obtained from a middle-aged woman with alopecia areata. Some clones in this sample may be carry-over from other donors' samples. The specimen was whole blood, collected in connection with sensitization to the hapten diphenylcyclopropenone (DPC). The rearrangement links TRBV10-3 to TRBJ2-7; D remains unclear. CDR3 sequence reads: CAISESSNHEQYF. The CDR3 DNA is TGTGCCATCAGTGAGTCAAGTAACCACGAGCAGTACTTC.